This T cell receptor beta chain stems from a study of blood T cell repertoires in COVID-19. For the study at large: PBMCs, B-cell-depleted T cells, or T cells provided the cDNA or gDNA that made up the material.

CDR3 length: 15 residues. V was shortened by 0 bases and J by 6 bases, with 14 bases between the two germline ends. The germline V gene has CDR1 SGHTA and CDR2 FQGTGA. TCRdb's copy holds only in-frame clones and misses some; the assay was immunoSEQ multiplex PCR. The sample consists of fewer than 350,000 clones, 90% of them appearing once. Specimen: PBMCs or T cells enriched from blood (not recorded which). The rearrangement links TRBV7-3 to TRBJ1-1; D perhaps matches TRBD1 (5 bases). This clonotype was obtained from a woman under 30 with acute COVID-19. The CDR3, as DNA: TGTGCCAGCAGCTTAACCAAGGCAGACAGCGCTGAAGCTTTCTTT. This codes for CASSLTKADSAEAFF.